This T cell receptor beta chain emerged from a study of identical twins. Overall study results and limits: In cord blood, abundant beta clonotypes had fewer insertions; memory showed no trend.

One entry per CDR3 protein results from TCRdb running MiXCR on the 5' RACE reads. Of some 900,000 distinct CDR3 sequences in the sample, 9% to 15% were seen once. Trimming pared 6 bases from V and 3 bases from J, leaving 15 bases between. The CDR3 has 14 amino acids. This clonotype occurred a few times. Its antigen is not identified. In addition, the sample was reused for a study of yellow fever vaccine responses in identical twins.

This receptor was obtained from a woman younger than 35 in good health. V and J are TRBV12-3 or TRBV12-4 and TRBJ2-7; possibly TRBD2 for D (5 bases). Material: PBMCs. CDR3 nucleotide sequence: TGTGCCAGCAGCCCCCCCGATGGGAGCTACGAGCAGTACTTC. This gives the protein CASSPPDGSYEQYF.